This T cell receptor beta chain emerged from a study of control samples from healthy donors and cancer patients. Measured with immunoSEQ multiplex PCR; TCRdb has only the in-frame clones, and not every one. The sample carries some 51,000 clones, around 95% recorded once. The CDR3 contains 14 residues. Germline V gives CDR1 LNHNV, CDR2 YYDKDF (reference sequence). V was pared by 0 bases and J by 5 bases, with 10 bases between. Material for sequencing was blood. J is TRBJ2-5 and V is TRBV15, with D possibly being TRBD1 (7 bases). The source of this sequence is a woman aged 18 to 35 in good health. CDR3 sequence reads: CATSRETGRETQYF. CDR3 nucleotides: TGTGCCACCAGCAGAGAGACAGGGAGGGAGACCCAGTACTTC.